Reported below is one TCR beta chain. The clone's antigen remains unknown. No much larger clonotype is one base removed from it; base qualities were not supplied. According to the germline V gene, CDR1 reads SQVTM and CDR2 reads ANQGSEA. The CDR3, cysteine through phenylalanine, is 15 amino acids long. Only CDR3 DNA remains: 45 bases, in frame from the first base. Trimmed from V: 5 bases; trimmed from J: 0 bases; junction bases lacking a gene match: 10. This record comes from a study of CD8+ T cells in alopecia areata listed by TCRdb under 2018. For context, the study as a whole: Treated patients were enrolled in an open-label pilot trial of oral tofacitinib, 5 to 10 mg twice daily, for moderate-to-severe alopecia areata. Patients on tofacitinib were biopsied at baseline and after 4 and 24 weeks of treatment, and several of the patients also had a later scalp biopsy. For the treated patients, the SALT score, which quantifies what percentage of scalp surface area is affected, served as the measure of disease severity. The RNA source kit depended on sample type: the PAXgene miRNA kit for fixed scalp, the miRNeasy kit for PBMCs, and the RNeasy kit for mouse skin. Human TCRbeta sequencing covered scalp tissue and sorted CD4+ and CD8+ peripheral blood T cells from patchy and totalis/universalis alopecia areata patients and healthy controls. Patients stayed on tofacitinib for 6 to 18 months and then had 6 months of follow-up off drug so that delayed response and recurrence could be assessed. The study used high-throughput TCRbeta sequencing to examine T cell clonal expansion in alopecia areata, in both the C3H/HeJ mouse model and human patients. immunoSEQ multiplex PCR using 35 Vbeta forward primers and 13 Jbeta reverse primers was used to amplify TCRbeta CDR3 regions. Clonality in the scalp was compared among normal scalp (n=4), patchy alopecia areata scalp (n=8), and alopecia totalis/universalis scalp (n=8). Study-wide findings and limitations: The treated cohort was small, with a single nonresponder, so links between baseline CD8+ expansion and response need larger studies. With tofacitinib, both scalp clonality and the number of expanded CD8+ clones among the top 100 scalp clones went down significantly. Resident alphabeta T cells in normal human skin are also sequenced, complicating scalp TCR repertoire analysis, unlike mouse skin dominated by gammadelta T cells. Compared with normal scalp, lesional scalp, particularly in alopecia totalis/universalis, had higher clonality and more expanded CD8+ clones, which suggests antigenic drive. During tofacitinib treatment, many expanded lesional clones remained in scalp and blood, and this persistence may partly explain relapse after treatment is stopped. Compared with mice, TCR sequences shared between patients were less clear, possibly partly because of HLA diversity across the patient population.

Per the publication, the treatment or condition label means: oral pan-JAK inhibitor, 5-10 mg twice daily. Lesional scalp punch biopsies and peripheral blood were collected from alopecia areata patients. PBMCs were isolated by density centrifugation and stained for CD3, CD4 and CD8, and CD4+ and CD8+ T cells were sorted on a FACSAria. Libraries were prepared through the immunoSEQ multiplex PCR assay. For TCR sequencing, RNA was extracted from every sample and reverse transcribed into cDNA to serve as template. First-strand cDNA was synthesized with SuperScript III using a 2:1 mix of oligo-dT and random hexamers. A synthetic immune receptor repertoire was used to gauge amplification bias, and whatever bias remained was removed computationally. The authors processed their data as follows. After raw reads were preprocessed to remove errors, the CDR3 was defined following IMGT conventions as running from the conserved cysteine to phenylalanine. Clonality was computed as 1 minus the Shannon entropy, with the entropy normalized by log2 of the number of productive unique TCRs. CD4 or CD8 identity of scalp clones was inferred by cross-referencing scalp TCRbeta sequences with sorted blood CD4 and CD8 repertoires. The table comes from immuneACCESS by way of TCRdb, which keeps in-frame sequences with V and J called. Part of the clones is missing from these tables; in studies checked, under half for an unresolved V gene and the rest for unknown reasons. V and J calls and clone size are given by that table; D and trimming were obtained from the DNA. Counted in this sample were about 210,000 clones; less than 45% of them appeared once. Roughly 2.6% of the sample is taken by the ten largest.

Source: CD4+ T cells sorted from blood, taken at approximately week 36, from a patient treated with tofacitinib. This TCR derives from a human donor with alopecia areata. The chain couples TRBV29-1 to TRBJ2-7; 7 bases in between match TRBD1. The sequenced DNA: TGCAGCGTTCGAAGAGGGGGCAGGAGCTCCTACGAGCAGTACTTC. This codes for CSVRRGGRSSYEQYF.